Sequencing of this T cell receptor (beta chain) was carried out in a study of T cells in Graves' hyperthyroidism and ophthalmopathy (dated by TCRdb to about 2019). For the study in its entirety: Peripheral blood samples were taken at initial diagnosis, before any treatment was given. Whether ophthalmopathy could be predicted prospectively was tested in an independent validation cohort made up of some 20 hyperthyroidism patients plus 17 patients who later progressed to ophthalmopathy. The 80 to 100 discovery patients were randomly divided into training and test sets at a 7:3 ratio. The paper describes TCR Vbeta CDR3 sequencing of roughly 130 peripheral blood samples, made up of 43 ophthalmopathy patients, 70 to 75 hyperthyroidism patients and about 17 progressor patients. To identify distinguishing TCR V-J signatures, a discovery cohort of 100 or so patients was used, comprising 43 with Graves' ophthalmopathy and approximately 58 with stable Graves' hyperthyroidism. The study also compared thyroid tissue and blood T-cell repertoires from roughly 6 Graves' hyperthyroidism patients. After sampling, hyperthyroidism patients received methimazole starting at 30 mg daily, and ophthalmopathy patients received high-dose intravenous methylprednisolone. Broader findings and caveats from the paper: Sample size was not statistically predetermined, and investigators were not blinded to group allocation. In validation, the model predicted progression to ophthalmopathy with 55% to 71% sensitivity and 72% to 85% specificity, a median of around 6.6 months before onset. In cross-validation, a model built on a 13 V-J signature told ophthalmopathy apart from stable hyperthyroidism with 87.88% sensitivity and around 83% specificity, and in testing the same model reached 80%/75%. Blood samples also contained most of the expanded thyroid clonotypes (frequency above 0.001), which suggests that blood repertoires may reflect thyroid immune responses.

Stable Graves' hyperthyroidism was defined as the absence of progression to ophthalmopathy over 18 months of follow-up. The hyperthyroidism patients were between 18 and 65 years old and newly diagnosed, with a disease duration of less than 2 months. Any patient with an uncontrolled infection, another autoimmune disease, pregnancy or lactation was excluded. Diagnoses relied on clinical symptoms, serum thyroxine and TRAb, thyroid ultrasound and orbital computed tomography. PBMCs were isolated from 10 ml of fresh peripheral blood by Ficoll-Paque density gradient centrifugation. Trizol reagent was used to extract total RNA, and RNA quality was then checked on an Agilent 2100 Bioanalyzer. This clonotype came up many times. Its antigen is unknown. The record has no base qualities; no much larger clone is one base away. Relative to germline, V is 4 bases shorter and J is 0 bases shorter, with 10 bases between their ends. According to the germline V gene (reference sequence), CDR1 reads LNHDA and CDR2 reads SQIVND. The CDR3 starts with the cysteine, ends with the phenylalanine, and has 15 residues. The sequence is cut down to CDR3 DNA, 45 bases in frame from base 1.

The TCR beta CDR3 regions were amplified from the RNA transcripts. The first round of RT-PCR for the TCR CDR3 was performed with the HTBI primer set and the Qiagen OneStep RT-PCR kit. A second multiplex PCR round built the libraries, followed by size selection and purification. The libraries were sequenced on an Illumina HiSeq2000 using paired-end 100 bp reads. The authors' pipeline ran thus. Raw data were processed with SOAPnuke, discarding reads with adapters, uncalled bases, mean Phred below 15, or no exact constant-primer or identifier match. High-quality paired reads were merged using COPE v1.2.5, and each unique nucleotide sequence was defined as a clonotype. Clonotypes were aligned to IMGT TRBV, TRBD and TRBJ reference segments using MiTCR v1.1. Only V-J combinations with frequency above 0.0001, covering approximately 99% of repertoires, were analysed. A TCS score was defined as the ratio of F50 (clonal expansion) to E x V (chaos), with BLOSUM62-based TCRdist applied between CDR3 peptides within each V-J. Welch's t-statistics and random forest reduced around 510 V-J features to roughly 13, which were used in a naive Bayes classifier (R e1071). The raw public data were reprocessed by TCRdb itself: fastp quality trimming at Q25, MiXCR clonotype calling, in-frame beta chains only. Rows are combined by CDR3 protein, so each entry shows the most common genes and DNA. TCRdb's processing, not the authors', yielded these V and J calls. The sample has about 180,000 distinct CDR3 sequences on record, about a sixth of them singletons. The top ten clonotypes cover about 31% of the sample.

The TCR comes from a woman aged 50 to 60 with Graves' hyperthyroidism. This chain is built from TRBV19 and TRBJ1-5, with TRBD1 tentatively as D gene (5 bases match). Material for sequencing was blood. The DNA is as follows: TGTGCCAGTAGTACAGGGCTTTATAGCAATCAGCCCCAGCATTTT. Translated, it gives CASSTGLYSNQPQHF. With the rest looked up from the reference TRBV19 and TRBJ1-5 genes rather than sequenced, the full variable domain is DGGITQSPKYLFRKEGQNVTLSCEQNLNHDAMYWYRQDPGQGLRLIYYSQIVNDFQKGDIAEGYSVSREKKESFPLTVTSAQKNPTAFYLCASSTGLYSNQPQHFGDGTRLSIL.